These 5 T cell receptor beta chains originate from one sample sequenced in a study of shared clonotypes between healthy human individuals. Here immunoSEQ multiplex PCR was the method, and the copy in TCRdb shows in-frame clones only, minus some. Among 2 million to 2.5 million clones listed, approximately 94% were seen once. Sequences were obtained from naive CD4+ T cells sorted from blood. Subset specified: CD45RA+ positively selected. All receptors derive from a man younger than 30 in good health.

CDR3 DNA sequence: TGTGCCAGCAGCGTAGAATTTGGGACCGGCACCGGGGAGCTGTTTTTT. Its translation is CASSVEFGTGTGELFF. The gene calls are TRBV9 and TRBJ2-2; D might be TRBD1 or TRBD2, each matching 5 bases. Trimming left V 0 bases short and J 4 bases short, with 13 bases between. The CDR3 sequence is 16 residues long. The germline V gene has CDR1 SGDLS and CDR2 YYNGEE.

The chain carries TRBV11-3 and TRBJ2-7; TRBD2 might be the D (5 bases). The length of the CDR3 is 13 residues. Trimming stripped 0 bases from V and 5 bases from J, with 8 bases between. In germline, CDR1 is SGHNT, CDR2 YENEEA. CDR3 in DNA: TGTGCCAGCAGCTTAGATCGAGGGAACGAGCAGTACTTC. It codes for CASSLDRGNEQYF. The full variable domain, rest sourced from reference TRBV11-3 and TRBJ2-7, is EAGVVQSPRYKIIEKKQPVAFWCNPISGHNTLYWYLQNLGQGPELLIRYENEEAVDDSQLPKDRFSAERLKGVDSTLKIQPAELGDSAVYLCASSLDRGNEQYFGPGTRLTVT.

The J gene is TRBJ2-4, the V gene TRBV5-1; D not certain. This CDR3 is 15 amino acids long. The V end was cut by 4 bases, the J end by 2 bases, with 13 bases between. Germline CDR1 and CDR2: SGHRS and YFSETQ. CDR3 DNA sequence: TGCGCCAGCAGCCACACCTCTGGGACCAAAAACATTCAGTACTTC. Translation: CASSHTSGTKNIQYF.

In this sample, this clone turned up a few times. V usage is TRBV2 and J usage is TRBJ1-5; TRBD1 is a possible D gene (5 bases). Germline lookup yields CDR1 SNHLY and CDR2 FYNNEI. Deletions cut 4 bases from V and 2 bases from J, with 12 bases between. The CDR3 spans 15 residues. The CDR3 bases are TGTGCCAGCAGTGGTCGGCAGGGCCGCAATCAGCCCCAGCATTTT. This translates into CASSGRQGRNQPQHF. Complete variable domain (other parts from reference TRBV2 and TRBJ1-5): EPEVTQTPSHQVTQMGQEVILRCVPISNHLYFYWYRQILGQKVEFLVSFYNNEISEKSEIFDDQFSVERPDGSNFTLKIRSTKLEDSAMYFCASSGRQGRNQPQHFGDGTRLSIL.

This sequence joins TRBV27 and TRBJ2-7; 7 bases are shared with TRBD1. V shed 5 bases and J 0 bases; nucleotides not matched to a gene: 7. There are 15 residues in the CDR3. CDR1 is MNHEY, CDR2 SMNVEV, per germline (reference sequence). The CDR3 DNA follows: TGTGCCAGCAGTGTGGGACAGAAGAGCTCCTACGAGCAGTACTTC. It specifies CASSVGQKSSYEQYF.